This note documents a single T cell receptor (beta chain) sequence. In this sample, this clonotype turned up many times. What antigen it recognizes has not been identified. No qualities accompany the bases; no much larger clone lies one base away. These data are taken from a study of CD8+CD57+ T cells in acquired aplastic anemia (dated by TCRdb to the late 2010s). Broadly, across the study: On average, sorted CD4+ and CD8+ cells yielded approximately 3 ug of extracted DNA, with a range of about 0.18 to 30 ug. For healthy donor samples, the average read count was about 10 million for CD4+ cells and fewer than 14 million for CD8+ cells.

Beyond this particular receptor, the publication reports: Between patients and healthy controls, no significant difference in CD8+ Simpson's diversity was found (P=0.060). Roughly 29 CD8+ CDR3 sequences were found to be shared between patients and controls, but these sequences appeared to be highly expressed in patients and within the immunodominant clones of the patients.

Profiling of TCR beta VDJ combinations and CDR3 sequences used genomic DNA as the template. An Illumina HiSeq 2000 was used for TCR repertoire sequencing. The published analysis was carried out like this. Repertoire assessment relied on Simpson's diversity index, CDR3 size and DJ length profiles, and TRBV/TRBJ rearrangement plots. The immunodominant clone was defined as the most abundant DNA sequence in deep sequencing data. CDR3 amino acid sequences were screened for sharing across subjects and were compared with published repertoires and the VDJdb database. TCRdb passed the public sequencing reads through fastp at Q25 and MiXCR, retaining productive beta sequences. Each CDR3 protein appears once, grouped with its most common genes and DNA. TCRdb, rather than the study authors, made the V and J calls. This sample gives 200,000 to 250,000 distinct CDR3 sequences in total; 30% to 40% of them show up just once. 1.1% of the sample is taken by the ten largest.

TCR repertoires of sorted CD4+ and CD8+ blood T cells from severe aplastic anemia patients and healthy subjects were deep-sequenced in the study. Ficoll-Paque density gradient centrifugation was used to isolate peripheral blood mononuclear cells. Before DNA was extracted, CD4+ and CD8+ T cells were sorted using either FACS or magnetic beads. Trimming takes 2 bases from V and 4 bases from J, and the germline ends sit 14 bases apart. The CDR3 holds 15 amino acids from the cysteine to the phenylalanine. Only CDR3 DNA remains: 45 bases, in frame from the first base. CDR1 and CDR2 were assigned from the germline V gene as SGHTA and FQGTGA.

Sequenced sample: sorted CD4+, CD8+, or CD8+CD57+ T cells (not recorded which) from PBMCs. This sequence was found in a human donor in good health, serving as a control. The V and J genes are TRBV7-3 and TRBJ2-5, and possibly TRBD2, on 5 matching bases. The CDR3 here reads CASSLSRASPETQYF. The DNA sequence is as follows: TGTGCCAGCAGCTTATCGCGAGCTAGCCCAGAGACCCAGTACTTC.